Listed here are 17 T cell receptor beta chains from one sample, sequenced in a study of T cell repertoires in cytomegalovirus infection. TCRdb independently ran MiXCR on the reads; one entry per CDR3 protein. The sample records 650,000 to 850,000 distinct CDR3 sequences, around 29% being singletons. These receptors' targets are unknown. The sequencing used cultured CD8+ T cells from PBMCs, collected from culture after CMV antigen stimulation. The receptors come from a human donor in good health (CMV status not recorded). Some clones in this sample may be carry-over from other donors' samples.

This clonotype was seen a few times. The rearrangement links TRBV7-3 to TRBJ1-1; 9 bases are shared with TRBD1. CDR3 length equals 18 residues. Per the germline V gene, CDR1 is SGHTA and CDR2 is FQGTGA. V lost 5 bases to trimming and J lost 1 base; unmatched junction nucleotides: 14. The CDR3 protein is CASSGTGRAGSRNTEAFF. The CDR3 DNA reads TGTGCCAGCAGCGGGACAGGGCGCGCCGGGAGTAGGAACACTGAAGCTTTCTTT. The full variable domain, with the rest looked up from reference TRBV7-3 and TRBJ1-1, is GAGVSQTPSNKVTEKGKYVELRCDPISGHTALYWYRQSLGQGPEFLIYFQGTGAADDSGLPNDRFFAVRPEGSVSTLKIQRTERGDSAVYLCASSGTGRAGSRNTEAFFGQGTRLTVV.

This clonotype came up many times. The chain couples TRBV12-3 or TRBV12-4 to TRBJ2-7; TRBD1 matches 7 bases. The CDR3 loop spans 13 amino acids. After removal of 5 bases from V and 6 bases from J, the junction contained 7 bases not matched to a gene. This CDR3 is CASSPNGQAEQYF. For the CDR3, the DNA is TGTGCCAGCAGTCCCAACGGACAGGCCGAGCAGTACTTC.

The CDR3 region has the DNA TGCGCCAGCAGCCCCTCGATGGGGACAGCCAAAAACATTCAGTACTTC. This gives the protein CASSPSMGTAKNIQYF. The chain employs TRBV4-1 and TRBJ2-4, with D perhaps TRBD1 or TRBD2 (5 bases each). CDR3 size: 16 residues. Germline assignment: CDR1 MGHRA and CDR2 YSYEKL. Trimming removed 4 bases from V and 0 bases from J, with 13 bases in between.

J is TRBJ2-3 and V is TRBV19; D is perhaps TRBD1 or TRBD2 (5 bases each). V lost 3 bases to trimming and J lost 2 bases, with 15 bases between them. The germline V gene encodes CDR1 LNHDA and CDR2 SQIVND (reference sequence). The CDR3 loop spans 16 amino acids. CDR3 DNA: TGTGCCAGTAGTATCATGGGACGGCAGGACACAGATACGCAGTATTTT. It yields the protein CASSIMGRQDTDTQYF. The whole variable domain, filled in from reference TRBV19 and TRBJ2-3, reads DGGITQSPKYLFRKEGQNVTLSCEQNLNHDAMYWYRQDPGQGLRLIYYSQIVNDFQKGDIAEGYSVSREKKESFPLTVTSAQKNPTAFYLCASSIMGRQDTDTQYFGPGTRLTVL.

In this sample, this clonotype turned up many times. V is TRBV7-9 and J is TRBJ1-5, with a possible D match to TRBD1 (5 bases). The CDR3 loop spans 17 amino acids. Germline V gives CDR1 SEHNR, CDR2 FQNEAQ (reference sequence). Deletions cut 2 bases from V and 1 base from J, with 15 bases between. The CDR3: CASSLPLLSGSNQPQHF. The DNA for the CDR3 is TGTGCCAGCAGCTTACCTCTGCTCTCAGGGAGCAATCAGCCCCAGCATTTT.

The sample holds many counts of this clonotype. CDR3 region: CASSLGLAGVLNTDTQYF. DNA for the CDR3: TGTGCCAGCAGCTTAGGATTAGCGGGGGTTCTTAACACAGATACGCAGTATTTT. The V and J genes are TRBV11-2 and TRBJ2-3; 9 nucleotides agree with TRBD2. From germline, CDR1 is SGHAT and CDR2 FQNNGV. Germline trimming cut 1 base from V and 2 bases from J; bases unmatched to any gene: 10. The CDR3 length is 18 residues.

A word on this clonotype: A read error may produce the germline difference seen at one junction end. This rearrangement joins TRBV12-3 or TRBV12-4 to TRBJ2-7; D possibly matches TRBD1 or TRBD2 (5 bases each). The CDR3 consists of 11 residues. CDR3: CAGSSGTEQYF. The DNA for the CDR3 is TGTGCCGGCAGTTCCGGGACCGAGCAGTACTTC.

The chain is built from TRBV6-2 or TRBV6-3 and TRBJ1-5; D gene unclear. This CDR3 spans 14 amino acids. Trimming took off 7 bases at V and 1 base at J, with 11 bases between the two ends. CDR1 MNHEY and CDR2 SVGEGT come from the germline V gene. CDR3: CASNVGVSNQPQHF. The CDR3 DNA is TGTGCCAGCAATGTTGGTGTAAGCAATCAGCCCCAGCATTTT.

This chain joins TRBV2 and TRBJ2-7; no clear D gene. Trimming took 4 bases from V and 5 from J, leaving 18 bases between them. This CDR3 contains 15 residues. Per germline, CDR1 SNHLY and CDR2 FYNNEI. The CDR3 DNA follows: TGTGCCAGCAGTGGAGTTATGGGGTCCCAAAACGAGCAGTACTTC. Protein product: CASSGVMGSQNEQYF.

The chain is built from TRBV15 and TRBJ2-2; tentative D call: TRBD2 (5 bases). Per the germline V gene, CDR1 is LNHNV and CDR2 is YYDKDF (reference sequence). Deletions cut 0 bases from V and 2 bases from J, with 13 bases between. CDR3 size: 17 residues. This CDR3 reads CATSREEETINTGELFF. In DNA form, the CDR3 reads TGTGCCACCAGCAGAGAGGAGGAGACTATTAACACCGGGGAGCTGTTTTTT. The full variable domain, rest sourced from reference TRBV15 and TRBJ2-2, is DAMVIQNPRYQVTQFGKPVTLSCSQTLNHNVMYWYQQKSSQAPKLLFHYYDKDFNNEADTPDNFQSRRPNTSFCFLDIRSPGLGDTAMYLCATSREEETINTGELFFGEGSRLTVL.

The chain carries TRBV7-9 and TRBJ2-3, with 9 bases identical to TRBD2. V was pared by 5 bases and J by 2 bases, with 11 bases of the junction left unmatched. This CDR3 has 17 residues. Germline-derived CDR1 and CDR2 are SEHNR and FQNEAQ (reference sequence). CDR3 sequence (DNA): TGTGCCAGCAGCCCGGGTTTAGCGGGGGTTCCCACAGATACGCAGTATTTT. This sequence encodes CASSPGLAGVPTDTQYF. Supplemented by reference TRBV7-9 and TRBJ2-3, the full variable domain reads DTGVSQNPRHKITKRGQNVTFRCDPISEHNRLYWYRQTLGQGPEFLTYFQNEAQLEKSRLLSDRFSAERPKGSFSTLEIQRTEQGDSAMYLCASSPGLAGVPTDTQYFGPGTRLTVL.

The chain couples TRBV7-2 to TRBJ1-5; 7 bases line up with TRBD1. V gave up 1 base and J gave up 3 bases; unmatched junction bases: 9. The CDR3 is 17 amino acids. CDR1 is SGHTA, CDR2 FQGNSA, per germline. CDR3 in amino acids: CASSLVGGGQANQPQHF. In DNA, the CDR3 is TGTGCCAGCAGCTTAGTGGGGGGCGGACAGGCCAATCAGCCCCAGCATTTT.

The CDR3, as DNA: TGTGCCAGCAGTCCCGCCGGCGGGGCGATTTACAATGAGCAGTTCTTC. It encodes CASSPAGGAIYNEQFF. The J gene is TRBJ2-1, the V gene TRBV12-3 or TRBV12-4, with D possibly matching TRBD2 (6 bases). The CDR3 runs 16 residues. Trimming removed 5 bases from V and 4 bases from J, with 18 bases in between.

This clonotype was counted between two and nine times. The chain uses TRBV12-3 or TRBV12-4 and TRBJ2-5; D might be TRBD1 or TRBD2, each matching 5 bases. The CDR3 loop spans 12 amino acids. V lost 8 bases and J lost 5, with 12 bases in between. The CDR3 here is CASGTGTETQYF. CDR3 nucleotides: TGTGCCAGCGGGACGGGGACGGAGACCCAGTACTTC.

The rearrangement links TRBV7-9 to TRBJ2-1; tentative D call: TRBD1 (6 bases). Trimming stripped 5 bases from V and 5 bases from J, with 10 bases between. CDR1 is SEHNR and CDR2 is FQNEAQ in the germline V gene (reference sequence). The CDR3 sequence is 13 residues long. CDR3: CASSRQAHNEQFF. DNA for the CDR3: TGTGCCAGCAGCCGACAGGCCCACAATGAGCAGTTCTTC.

The gene calls are TRBV2 and TRBJ1-1, with TRBD1 as a possible D gene (6 bases). The ends were cut back, 9 bases at V and 5 bases at J, with 13 bases in the middle. Per the germline V gene, CDR1 is SNHLY and CDR2 is FYNNEI. The CDR3 is 12 amino acids. The CDR3 nucleotides are TGTGCCAGTCTCGGGGGCTTGACTGAAGCTTTCTTT. Translated: CASLGGLTEAFF. The full variable domain, with the rest looked up from reference TRBV2 and TRBJ1-1, is EPEVTQTPSHQVTQMGQEVILRCVPISNHLYFYWYRQILGQKVEFLVSFYNNEISEKSEIFDDQFSVERPDGSNFTLKIRSTKLEDSAMYFCASLGGLTEAFFGQGTRLTVV.

The gene calls are TRBV4-1 and TRBJ1-5, with D uncertain. CDR1 and CDR2 (germline): MGHRA, YSYEKL. The CDR3 covers 16 residues. Trimming removed 0 bases from V and 5 bases from J, with 14 bases in between. The CDR3 protein is CASSQDRSTGYQPQHF. CDR3 sequence (DNA): TGCGCCAGCAGCCAAGATAGAAGCACGGGATATCAGCCCCAGCATTTT.